One and the same sample provided the 9 T cell receptor beta chains below, sequenced in a study of T cell repertoires in cytomegalovirus infection. No antigen has been assigned to these receptors. From the reads, TCRdb called clonotypes with MiXCR, one entry per CDR3 protein. The table lists around 770,000 distinct CDR3 sequences, 25% to 30% of them singletons, with about an eighth in the top ten. This sample comprised cultured CD8+ T cells from PBMCs, obtained from culture after CMV antigen stimulation. These receptors originate from a human donor in good health (CMV status not recorded). Some clones in this sample may be carry-over from other donors' samples.

This clonotype has just a few counts. The chain carries TRBV10-3 and TRBJ2-5, with TRBD1 matching 9 bases. The CDR3 extends over 14 amino acids. Germline CDR1 ENHRY, CDR2 SYGVKD. Germline trimming cut 7 bases from V and 5 bases from J; bases unmatched to any gene: 8. The CDR3 region has the DNA TGTGCCATCACCCGGACAGGGGATGGGGAGACCCAGTACTTC. The encoded protein is CAITRTGDGETQYF.

This clonotype was seen repeatedly, ten times or more. The rearrangement uses TRBV6-6 and TRBJ2-5; maybe TRBD2 (6 bases). Germline loops: CDR1 MNHNY, CDR2 SVGAGI (reference sequence). CDR3 length: 12 amino acids. V dropped 2 bases and J dropped 10 bases, with 11 bases sitting between them. The DNA for the CDR3 is TGTGCCAGCAGTTACAGTTGGGAGGACCAGTACTTC. This codes for CASSYSWEDQYF.

Points on this clonotype: One base away lies a much larger clone, so this may be a sequencing read error. The rearrangement uses TRBV6-5 and TRBJ2-7, with unresolved D. CDR1 and CDR2 (germline): MNHEY, SVGAGI. CDR3 length: 14 amino acids. V lost 0 bases and J lost 3, with 9 bases in between. For the CDR3, the DNA is TGTGCCAGCAGTTACTCCGAACGGATCTACGAGCAGTACTTC. This gives the protein CASSYSERIYEQYF.

This clonotype was seen a few times. The chain recombines TRBV7-6 with TRBJ2-3, with 9 bases matching TRBD1. With 5 bases clipped from V and 0 bases from J, the junction kept 6 bases outside the gene matches. Germline CDR1 is SGHVS and CDR2 is FNYEAQ. The length of the CDR3 is 16 residues. The CDR3 region is CASSPKQGASTDTQYF. The DNA of the CDR3 is TGTGCCAGCAGCCCAAAACAGGGGGCTAGCACAGATACGCAGTATTTT.

This clonotype was seen only a few times. The gene calls are TRBV13 and TRBJ1-4; D is undetermined. This CDR3 region has 14 residues. Germline CDR1 reads PRHDT; CDR2 reads FYEKMQ (reference sequence). Trimming removed 0 bases from V and 10 bases from J, with 12 bases in between. The CDR3 DNA is TGTGCCAGCAGCTTAGGTGGAAAGTCGGGAAAACTGTTTTTT. Translated: CASSLGGKSGKLFF.

The chain joins TRBV10-3 to TRBJ2-5; the D is unclear. The V gene lost 8 bases and the J gene lost 1 base, with 11 bases spanning the gap. Germline V gene sequence: CDR1 ENHRY, CDR2 SYGVKD. This CDR3 region has 13 residues. CDR3: CAILDSLQETQYF. CDR3 DNA: TGTGCCATCCTGGATTCCCTCCAAGAGACCCAGTACTTC.

The sample holds many counts of this clonotype. The CDR3 DNA sequence: TGTGCCAGCAGCTTAGGCAGCCTGAACACTGAAGCTTTCTTT. It codes for CASSLGSLNTEAFF. The chain has TRBV7-2 and TRBJ1-1; D is ambiguous. The V end was cut by 1 base, the J end by 0 bases, with 6 bases between. Germline lookup yields CDR1 SGHTA and CDR2 FQGNSA. This CDR3 is 14 amino acids long.

This clonotype occurred a few times. The chain recombines TRBV12-3 or TRBV12-4 with TRBJ2-7, with a weak D call TRBD1 (5 bases). The length of the CDR3 is 14 residues. Between the trimmed V and J ends, which lost 1 base and 2 bases, there was a span of 9 bases. The CDR3 nucleotides read TGTGCCAGCAGTTTAGACAGGCGAGCCTACGAGCAGTACTTC. This encodes CASSLDRRAYEQYF.

This clonotype has just a few counts. The V gene is TRBV7-9, the J gene TRBJ1-5; D is possibly TRBD1 (5 bases). Germline V gives CDR1 SEHNR, CDR2 FQNEAQ (reference sequence). The CDR3 is made up of 14 amino acids. Trimming cost V 4 bases and J 4 bases, with 11 bases left between them. CDR3 region: CASSYRDVNQPQHF. CDR3 coding DNA: TGTGCCAGCAGCTACCGGGACGTTAATCAGCCCCAGCATTTT.